These 23 T cell receptor beta chains were sequenced from one sample in a study of T cell changes during pregnancy in multiple sclerosis. The data were produced by immunoSEQ multiplex PCR, yet TCRdb's version contains in-frame clones alone and is incomplete. The repertoire holds some 45,000 clones, with 91% as singletons. This specimen was CD4+ T cells from peripheral blood mononuclear cells, taken after pregnancy. The origin of the receptors is a female donor in good health, enrolled as a control in a pregnancy study.

This CDR3 reads CSVGPSGDEQYF. CDR3 nucleotides: TGCAGCGTTGGGCCTTCGGGGGACGAGCAGTACTTC. V and J are TRBV29-1 and TRBJ2-7; a weak D match, TRBD2 (6 bases). This CDR3 spans 12 amino acids. Trimming shortened V by 4 bases and J by 5 bases, and 12 bases separated the two germline ends. The germline V gene has CDR1 SQVTM and CDR2 ANQGSEA.

The chain couples TRBV10-3 to TRBJ2-2; D perhaps matches TRBD1 (6 bases). The V and J ends lost 4 bases and 2 bases respectively, with 8 bases between them. Per the germline V gene, CDR1 is ENHRY and CDR2 is SYGVKD. The CDR3 covers 14 residues. The CDR3 DNA sequence: TGTGCCATCAGTGGGACAGCCAACACCGGGGAGCTGTTTTTT. Translating it yields CAISGTANTGELFF.

This clone was recorded a few times. Germline is not matched at one junction end, which may reflect a read error. This rearrangement joins TRBV7-7 to TRBJ2-5; 9 bases fit TRBD2. CDR3 size: 14 residues. Germline V lookup: CDR1 SSHAT, CDR2 FNYEAQ (reference sequence). The CDR3: CASSLLAGVETQYF. DNA of the CDR3: TGTGCTAGCAGCTTATTAGCGGGAGTAGAGACCCAGTACTTC. Full variable domain (outside the CDR3, taken from reference TRBV7-7 and TRBJ2-5): GAGVSQSPRYKVTKRGQDVTLRCDPISSHATLYWYQQALGQGPEFLTYFNYEAQPDKSGLPSDRFSAERPEGSISTLTIQRTEQRDSAMYRCASSLLAGVETQYFGPGTRLLVL.

The chain links TRBV7-9 to TRBJ2-3; the D is unclear. CDR1 is SEHNR and CDR2 is FQNEAQ in the germline V gene (reference sequence). The CDR3 consists of 14 residues. V was shortened by 1 base and J by 4 bases, with 9 bases between the two germline ends. This CDR3 is CASSLDGSADTQYF. The CDR3 bases are TGTGCCAGCAGCTTAGACGGCAGCGCAGATACGCAGTATTTT.

CDR3 loop: CASSFLAGVSSTDTQYF. As DNA, the CDR3 is TGTGCCAGCAGCTTCCTAGCGGGAGTGTCTAGCACAGATACGCAGTATTTT. The V call is TRBV5-6, the J call TRBJ2-3; TRBD2 agrees at 10 bases. The germline CDR1 and CDR2 sequences are SGHDT and YYEEEE. The ends lost 2 bases at V and 0 bases at J; junction bases unmatched: 6. This CDR3 spans 17 amino acids.

This clone came up a few times. The V and J genes are TRBV19 and TRBJ1-5; TRBD1 might be the D (6 bases). Germline lookup yields CDR1 LNHDA and CDR2 SQIVND (reference sequence). V was trimmed by 7 bases and J by 4 bases, leaving 17 bases between them. The CDR3 consists of 15 residues. The CDR3 here is CASKMGTGRNQPQHF. In nucleotides, the CDR3 is TGTGCCAGTAAAATGGGAACAGGGAGAAATCAGCCCCAGCATTTT.

The CDR3 region is CASLTIGGNTEAFF. The CDR3 bases are TGTGCCAGCCTAACGATCGGGGGGAACACTGAAGCTTTCTTT. V usage is TRBV28 and J usage is TRBJ1-1; a weak D match, TRBD1 (5 bases). Per germline, CDR1 MDHEN and CDR2 SYDVKM. The V end was cut by 8 bases, the J end by 1 base, with 14 bases between. The CDR3 runs 14 residues.

This clone was picked up one time. The chain joins TRBV18 to TRBJ1-6; 7 bases fit TRBD1. The CDR3 length is 15 residues. J was trimmed by 7 bases and V by 4 bases; bases with no gene match: 7. The V gene's germline CDR1 is KGHSH and CDR2 LQKENI. Here the CDR3 DNA reads TGTGCCAGCTCACTCTTGGGACAGCAGAATTCACCCCTCCACTTT. Protein: CASSLLGQQNSPLHF.

The V and J genes are TRBV7-9 and TRBJ2-4, with TRBD2 matching over 7 bases. J gave up 9 bases and V 6 bases, and 5 bases lay outside the gene matches. The CDR3 has 12 amino acids. The V gene's germline CDR1 is SEHNR and CDR2 FQNEAQ (reference sequence). CDR3 in DNA: TGTGCCAGCAGGCGCGGGAGCGGCATTCAGTACTTC. Encoded protein: CASRRGSGIQYF.

The rearrangement links TRBV4-1 to TRBJ2-5; D is undetermined. Trimming pared 3 bases from V and 5 bases from J, leaving 16 bases between. The CDR3 consists of 15 residues. Germline V CDR1 and CDR2: MGHRA, YSYEKL. CDR3 in amino acids: CASSHDERSWETQYF. The CDR3 DNA reads as TGCGCCAGCAGCCACGACGAGCGTTCTTGGGAGACCCAGTACTTC.

The V and J genes are TRBV7-9 and TRBJ2-3; the D gene is possibly TRBD2 (5 bases). Germline-derived CDR1 and CDR2 are SEHNR and FQNEAQ (reference sequence). V was cut by 6 bases and J by 6 bases, with 13 bases left in between. The CDR3 has 13 residues. CDR3 bases: TGTGCCAGCAGGGAGACTACCTTGGATACGCAGTATTTT. Its protein product is CASRETTLDTQYF.

The V gene is TRBV4-1, the J gene TRBJ2-4; 11 bases line up with TRBD2. Per the germline V gene, CDR1 is MGHRA and CDR2 is YSYEKL. The CDR3 is 18 residues long. V lost 2 bases and J lost 0; bases outside the gene matches: 6. CDR3 in amino acids: CASSQPGLAAKAKNIQYF. The CDR3 region has the DNA TGCGCCAGCAGCCAACCGGGACTAGCGGCGAAAGCCAAAAACATTCAGTACTTC.

CDR3 sequence (DNA): TGTGCCAGCAGTACGGATGACTGGGAGGGCTCCGAGCAGTACTTC. This codes for CASSTDDWEGSEQYF. J is TRBJ2-7 and V is TRBV6-6, with 7 nucleotides matching TRBD2. Trimming removed 5 bases from V and 6 bases from J; junction bases left unmatched: 13. The CDR3 is 15 residues long. The germline CDR1 and CDR2 sequences are MNHNY and SVGAGI (reference sequence).

The rearrangement links TRBV19 to TRBJ1-3; D is possibly TRBD1 (6 bases). Trimming cost V 2 bases and J 0 bases, with 11 bases left between them. The CDR3 consists of 16 residues. Germline CDR1 is LNHDA and CDR2 is SQIVND (reference sequence). The CDR3 here is CASSISGTSSGNTIYF. The CDR3 nucleotides read TGTGCCAGTAGTATATCCGGGACATCCTCTGGAAACACCATATATTTT.

The chain couples TRBV18 to TRBJ1-1, with D possibly TRBD1 on 5 matching bases. Trimming left V 3 bases short and J 2 bases short, with 10 bases between. The germline gives CDR1 KGHSH, CDR2 LQKENI. This CDR3 has 14 residues. CDR3: CASSPNQGNTEAFF. The CDR3 nucleotides are TGTGCCAGCTCACCCAACCAGGGAAACACTGAAGCTTTCTTT.

This chain connects TRBV7-2 to TRBJ2-7, with TRBD1 identical over 7 bases. The V gene end was trimmed by 3 bases and the J gene end by 2 bases; junction bases not matched to a gene: 4. The CDR3 has 14 residues. The V gene's germline CDR1 is SGHTA and CDR2 FQGNSA. The CDR3 is CASSFGGQTYEQYF. CDR3 in DNA: TGTGCCAGCAGCTTTGGGGGACAGACCTACGAGCAGTACTTC.

The V gene is TRBV6-5, the J gene TRBJ1-2, with a possible D match to TRBD1 (6 bases). Germline values: CDR1 MNHEY, CDR2 SVGAGI. V lost 6 bases and J 8 bases, leaving 13 bases between the germline ends. This CDR3 comprises 12 residues. Written as DNA, the CDR3 is TGTGCCAGCAGCCGGGGGGGCCGGGGCTACACCTTC. Translation: CASSRGGRGYTF.

The gene calls are TRBV18 and TRBJ1-5; 7 bases are a match to TRBD1. Germline trimming cut 6 bases from V and 1 base from J; bases unmatched to any gene: 6. CDR3 length equals 15 residues. Germline V gives CDR1 KGHSH, CDR2 LQKENI. The CDR3 is CASSPGTESNQPQHF. Here the CDR3 DNA reads TGTGCCAGCTCCCCGGGGACAGAAAGCAATCAGCCCCAGCATTTT.

The chain is built from TRBV27 and TRBJ1-2, with D maybe TRBD1 (5 bases). There are 13 residues in the CDR3. Per the germline V gene, CDR1 is MNHEY and CDR2 is SMNVEV (reference sequence). The V and J ends lost 2 bases and 6 bases respectively, with 10 bases between them. The CDR3 DNA reads as TGTGCCAGCAGTTTAACGGGGGGGGATGGCTACACCTTC. It yields the protein CASSLTGGDGYTF.

This sequence joins TRBV6-1 and TRBJ2-3, with 10 bases fitting TRBD2. Unmatched junction bases numbered 11, after V lost 4 bases and J lost 1 base. Germline V CDR1 and CDR2: MNHNS, SASEGT. The CDR3 length is 18 residues. CDR3 residues: CASSGGNPGLARTDTQYF. The CDR3 DNA follows: TGTGCCAGCAGTGGAGGAAACCCGGGACTAGCGCGCACAGATACGCAGTATTTT.

The chain joins TRBV18 to TRBJ2-3; 7 nucleotides align to TRBD2. This CDR3 region has 16 residues. The ends lost 2 bases at V and 6 bases at J; junction bases unmatched: 11. Germline lookup yields CDR1 KGHSH and CDR2 LQKENI. The DNA for the CDR3 is TGTGCCAGCTCACCATCCCTTGCGGGAGTTCGGGATACGCAGTATTTT. Its translation: CASSPSLAGVRDTQYF.

This sequence joins TRBV14 and TRBJ2-6, with 8 bases identical to TRBD1. The CDR3 is 20 amino acids. Trimming cost V 0 bases and J 2 bases; bases outside gene matches: 12. CDR1 is SGHDN, CDR2 FVKESK, per germline. CDR3 residues: CASSQDQWDRFPPGANVLTF. For the CDR3, the DNA is TGTGCCAGCAGCCAAGACCAATGGGACAGGTTTCCCCCTGGGGCCAACGTCCTGACTTTC.

The V call is TRBV5-1, the J call TRBJ2-7; TRBD2 might be the D (6 bases). V was shortened by 5 bases and J by 7 bases, with 19 bases between the two germline ends. The CDR3 loop spans 14 amino acids. In germline, CDR1 is SGHRS, CDR2 YFSETQ. CDR3 in amino acids: CASRLVGGSGEQYF. CDR3 in DNA: TGCGCCAGCAGACTAGTTGGAGGGTCGGGGGAGCAGTACTTC. The complete variable domain, with remaining parts taken from reference TRBV5-1 and TRBJ2-7, reads KAGVTQTPRYLIKTRGQQVTLSCSPISGHRSVSWYQQTPGQGLQFLFEYFSETQRNKGNFPGRFSGRQFSNSRSEMNVSTLELGDSALYLCASRLVGGSGEQYFGPGTRLTVT.